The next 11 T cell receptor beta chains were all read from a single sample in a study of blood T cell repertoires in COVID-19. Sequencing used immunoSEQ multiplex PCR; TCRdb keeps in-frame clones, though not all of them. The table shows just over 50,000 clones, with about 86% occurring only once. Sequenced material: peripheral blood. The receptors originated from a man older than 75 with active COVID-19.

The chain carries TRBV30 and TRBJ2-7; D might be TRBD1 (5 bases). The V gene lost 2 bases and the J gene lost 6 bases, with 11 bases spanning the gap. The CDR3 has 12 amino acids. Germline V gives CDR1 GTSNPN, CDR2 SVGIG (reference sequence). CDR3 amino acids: CAWSIRAGEQYF. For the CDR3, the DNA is TGTGCCTGGAGTATCAGGGCTGGCGAGCAGTACTTC.

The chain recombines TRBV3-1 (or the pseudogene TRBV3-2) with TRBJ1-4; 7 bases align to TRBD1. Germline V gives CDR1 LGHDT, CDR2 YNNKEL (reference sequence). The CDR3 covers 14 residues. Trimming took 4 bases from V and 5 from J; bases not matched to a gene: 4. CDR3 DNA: TGTGCCAGCAGCCTTAGACAGGGAAATGAAAAACTGTTTTTT. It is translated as CASSLRQGNEKLFF.

In DNA form, the CDR3 reads TGCGCCAGCAGCTCCGGGGGGTCCGGGGAGCTGTTTTTT. This encodes CASSSGGSGELFF. The J gene is TRBJ2-2, the V gene TRBV5-1; 7 bases map to TRBD2. J gave up 6 bases and V 3 bases, and 2 bases lay outside the gene matches. Germline V CDR1 and CDR2: SGHRS, YFSETQ. The CDR3 is 13 amino acids.

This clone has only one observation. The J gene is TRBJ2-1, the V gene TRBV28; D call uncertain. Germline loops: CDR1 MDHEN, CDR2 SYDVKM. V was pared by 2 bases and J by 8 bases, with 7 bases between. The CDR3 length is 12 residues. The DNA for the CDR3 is TGTGCCAGCAGTTTAAGAACAGATGAGCAGTTCTTC. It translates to CASSLRTDEQFF.

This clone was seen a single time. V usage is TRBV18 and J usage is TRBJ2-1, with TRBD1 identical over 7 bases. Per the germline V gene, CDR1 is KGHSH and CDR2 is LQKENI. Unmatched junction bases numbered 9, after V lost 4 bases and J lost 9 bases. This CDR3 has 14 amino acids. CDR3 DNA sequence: TGTGCCAGCTCACTGAAAGACAGGGCGGCTGAGCAGTTCTTC. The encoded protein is CASSLKDRAAEQFF.

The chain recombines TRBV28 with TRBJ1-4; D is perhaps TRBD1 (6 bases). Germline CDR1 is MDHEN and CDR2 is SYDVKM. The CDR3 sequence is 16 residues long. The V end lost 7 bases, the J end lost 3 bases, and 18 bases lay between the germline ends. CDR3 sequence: CASMEAGAGSNEKLFF. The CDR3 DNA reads TGTGCCAGCATGGAAGCGGGGGCTGGATCTAATGAAAAACTGTTTTTT. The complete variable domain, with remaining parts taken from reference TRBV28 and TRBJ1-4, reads DVKVTQSSRYLVKRTGEKVFLECVQDMDHENMFWYRQDPGLGLRLIYFSYDVKMKEKGDIPEGYSVSREKKERFSLILESASTNQTSMYLCASMEAGAGSNEKLFFGSGTQLSVL.

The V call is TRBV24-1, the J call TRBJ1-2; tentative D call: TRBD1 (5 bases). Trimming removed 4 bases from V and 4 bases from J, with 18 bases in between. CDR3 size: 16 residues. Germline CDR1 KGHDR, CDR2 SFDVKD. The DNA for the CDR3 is TGTGCCACCAGTGAGCCAGGGAATCGCGGTGTCTATGGCTACACCTTC. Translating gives CATSEPGNRGVYGYTF.

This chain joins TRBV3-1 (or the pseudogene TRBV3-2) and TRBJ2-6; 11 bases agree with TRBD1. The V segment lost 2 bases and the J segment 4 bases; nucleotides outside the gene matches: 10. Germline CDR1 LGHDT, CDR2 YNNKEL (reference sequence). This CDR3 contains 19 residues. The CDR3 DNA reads TGTGCCAGCAGCCAAAACAGAAGGGACAGGGGGTCCGGGGCCAACGTCCTGACTTTC. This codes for CASSQNRRDRGSGANVLTF.

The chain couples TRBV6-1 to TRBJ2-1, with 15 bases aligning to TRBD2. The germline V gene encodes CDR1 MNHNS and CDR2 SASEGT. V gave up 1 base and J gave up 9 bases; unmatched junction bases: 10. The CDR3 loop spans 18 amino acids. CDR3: CASSEVSRWGLAGGEQFF. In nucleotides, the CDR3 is TGTGCCAGCAGTGAAGTGTCAAGATGGGGACTAGCGGGAGGTGAGCAGTTCTTC.

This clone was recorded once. This CDR3 is CASSLGQGYNEQFF. CDR3 sequence (DNA): TGCGCCAGCAGCTTAGGACAGGGGTACAATGAGCAGTTCTTC. This chain joins TRBV5-1 and TRBJ2-1; 9 bases match TRBD1. V was pared by 2 bases and J by 4 bases, with 1 base of the junction left unmatched. From germline, CDR1 is SGHRS and CDR2 YFSETQ. CDR3 size: 14 residues.

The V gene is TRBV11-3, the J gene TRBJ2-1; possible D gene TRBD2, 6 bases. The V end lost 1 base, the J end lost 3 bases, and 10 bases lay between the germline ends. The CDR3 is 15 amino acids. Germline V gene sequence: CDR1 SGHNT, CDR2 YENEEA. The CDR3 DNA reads TGTGCCAGCAGCTTAGGTGCCGGGAGCTACAATGAGCAGTTCTTC. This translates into CASSLGAGSYNEQFF.